This T cell receptor beta chain was obtained from a study of T cell changes during pregnancy in multiple sclerosis. The ends lost 5 bases at V and 9 bases at J; junction bases unmatched: 11. In germline, CDR1 is MNHNS, CDR2 SASEGT. The CDR3 is 14 amino acids. Repertoires were generated with immunoSEQ multiplex PCR, while TCRdb's copy carries only in-frame clones and drops some. Counted here are about 62,000 clones, approximately 92% occurring once; the ten biggest clones make up roughly 2.5%. The TCR was taken from a female donor in good health, enrolled as a control in a pregnancy study. This rearrangement joins TRBV6-1 to TRBJ2-5, with TRBD1 identical over 8 bases. The sequences come from peripheral blood, collected in the second trimester of pregnancy. This CDR3 is CASSSWTGTGAQYF. The CDR3 region has the DNA TGTGCCAGCAGTTCATGGACAGGGACTGGGGCCCAGTACTTC.